The 26 T cell receptor beta chains listed next were all sequenced from one sample in a study of cytomegalovirus exposure and HLA in healthy donors. The PCR contained 60 Vbeta and 13 Jbeta primers. Sequencing was performed with immunoSEQ multiplex PCR; in TCRdb, only in-frame clones are kept and a portion is missing. The sample has around 190,000 clones, roughly 9.4% seen once. Sequencing was done on a sample of PBMCs. The receptors were sampled from a woman aged 25 to 39 in good health and CMV-seropositive.

This clone came up a few times. The chain has TRBV7-7 and TRBJ2-1; 8 bases are a match to TRBD2. V lost 5 bases and J lost 9; bases outside the gene matches: 6. In germline, CDR1 is SSHAT, CDR2 FNYEAQ (reference sequence). The CDR3 is 13 residues long. CDR3 nucleotide sequence: TGTGCCAGCAGCCTCGGGGGGGTTACTGAGCAGTTCTTC. Translated: CASSLGGVTEQFF.

This chain uses TRBV5-1 with TRBJ2-7; tentatively, D is TRBD1 (5 bases). The germline CDR1 and CDR2 sequences are SGHRS and YFSETQ. CDR3 size: 15 residues. Deletions cut 1 base from V and 0 bases from J, with 11 bases between. The CDR3 sequence: CASSLQGFSSYEQYF. CDR3 nucleotides: TGCGCCAGCAGCTTGCAGGGATTCAGCTCCTACGAGCAGTACTTC.

The gene calls are TRBV5-1 and TRBJ2-2, with no clear D. The CDR3 spans 14 residues. Trimming took 4 bases from V and 5 from J, leaving 12 bases between them. Germline V gives CDR1 SGHRS, CDR2 YFSETQ. The CDR3 sequence is CASSPILGTGELFF. The CDR3 DNA reads TGCGCCAGCAGCCCAATCCTAGGAACCGGGGAGCTGTTTTTT. Supplemented by reference TRBV5-1 and TRBJ2-2, the full variable domain reads KAGVTQTPRYLIKTRGQQVTLSCSPISGHRSVSWYQQTPGQGLQFLFEYFSETQRNKGNFPGRFSGRQFSNSRSEMNVSTLELGDSALYLCASSPILGTGELFFGEGSRLTVL.

This sequence joins TRBV10-3 and TRBJ2-3, with 10 bases aligning to TRBD2. Looked up from germline, CDR1 is ENHRY and CDR2 is SYGVKD. The CDR3 consists of 14 residues. The V segment lost 6 bases and the J segment 5 bases; nucleotides outside the gene matches: 5. CDR3 nucleotide sequence: TGTGCCATCAGGTTAGCGGGAGGAGGAGATACGCAGTATTTT. Translated, it gives CAIRLAGGGDTQYF.

This clone has only a few counts. This rearrangement joins TRBV6-1 to TRBJ1-5; D perhaps matches TRBD1 (5 bases). There are 13 residues in the CDR3. The germline V gene encodes CDR1 MNHNS and CDR2 SASEGT. V gave up 4 bases and J gave up 7 bases, with 11 bases separating them. The DNA for the CDR3 is TGTGCCAGCAGTGCCGGGGAGGGGCAGCCCCAGCATTTT. Translated, it gives CASSAGEGQPQHF.

The rearrangement joins TRBV21-1 to TRBJ1-1; the table's TRBD1 call for D was not verified on the DNA. TRBV21-1 is reported as a pseudogene. CDR3 length: 14 residues. CDR3 sequence (DNA): TGTGCCAGCAGCATGGCCGCCAGGGACACTGAAGCTTTCTTT. This encodes CASSMAARDTEAFF.

The chain couples TRBV5-1 to TRBJ2-1, with 8 bases matching TRBD1. The length of the CDR3 is 15 residues. Germline assignment: CDR1 SGHRS and CDR2 YFSETQ. J lost 1 base, V lost 3 bases, and 3 bases had no gene match. CDR3 DNA sequence: TGCGCCAGCAGCTCAGGACAGGGTTCCTACAATGAGCAGTTCTTC. Translation gives CASSSGQGSYNEQFF.

The chain couples TRBV2 to TRBJ1-2; unclear D gene. The germline V gene encodes CDR1 SNHLY and CDR2 FYNNEI. Trimming took 8 bases from V and 8 from J, leaving 18 bases between them. CDR3 size: 13 residues. This CDR3 is CASRPSVYGGYTF. As DNA, the CDR3 is TGTGCCAGCCGACCTTCCGTTTACGGGGGCTACACCTTC.

This clone turned up a few times. V gene TRBV12-5 combines with J gene TRBJ2-2; D gene uncertain. The germline V gene encodes CDR1 LGHNT and CDR2 FRNRAP. The CDR3 consists of 18 residues. Trimming stripped 0 bases from V and 7 bases from J, with 21 bases between. CDR3 in amino acids: CASGLVLILTELSGELFF. The CDR3 DNA reads TGTGCTAGTGGTTTGGTCCTTATACTTACAGAGCTCAGCGGGGAGCTGTTTTTT.

This rearrangement joins TRBV7-9 to TRBJ2-2; D may be TRBD1 (5 bases). The CDR3 consists of 14 residues. V dropped 5 bases and J dropped 5 bases, with 12 bases sitting between them. Germline V gives CDR1 SEHNR, CDR2 FQNEAQ (reference sequence). The chain's CDR3 is CASSQGDRTGELFF. For the CDR3, the DNA is TGTGCCAGCAGCCAAGGGGATCGAACCGGGGAGCTGTTTTTT.

The rearrangement links TRBV5-6 to TRBJ2-1, with D tentatively TRBD2 (6 bases). The CDR3 is 15 amino acids. CDR1 and CDR2 from the germline V gene are SGHDT and YYEEEE. V was shortened by 1 base and J by 6 bases, with 14 bases between the two germline ends. CDR3 sequence reads: CASSLSGHVGNEQFF. The CDR3, as DNA: TGTGCCAGCAGCTTGAGCGGGCATGTGGGCAATGAGCAGTTCTTC. The variable domain in full, completed from reference TRBV5-6 and TRBJ2-1, reads DAGVTQSPTHLIKTRGQQVTLRCSPKSGHDTVSWYQQALGQGPQFIFQYYEEEERQRGNFPDRFSGHQFPNYSSELNVNALLLGDSALYLCASSLSGHVGNEQFFGPGTRLTVL.

This chain uses TRBV6-5 with TRBJ2-5, with a possible D match to TRBD2 (5 bases). V lost 5 bases, J lost 4 bases, and 14 bases lay in between. This CDR3 spans 14 amino acids. Germline CDR1 reads MNHEY; CDR2 reads SVGAGI. In DNA, the CDR3 is TGTGCCAGCAGTCGAGGGCTAGGGCGAGAGACCCAGTACTTC. Translated: CASSRGLGRETQYF.

With respect to this clone: This same CDR3 is encoded by further DNA sequences in the sample. The chain has TRBV7-2 and TRBJ2-7; D possibly corresponds to TRBD2 (6 bases). V was cut by 3 bases and J by 3 bases, with 9 bases left in between. The V gene's germline CDR1 is SGHTA and CDR2 FQGNSA. CDR3 length equals 13 residues. In DNA form, the CDR3 reads TGTGCCAGCAGCTTCGGCGGGGTCTACGAGCAGTACTTC. Residues: CASSFGGVYEQYF. Variable domain in full (rest from reference TRBV7-2 and TRBJ2-7): GAGVSQSPSNKVTEKGKDVELRCDPISGHTALYWYRQSLGQGLEFLIYFQGNSAPDKSGLPSDRFSAERTGGSVSTLTIQRTQQEDSAVYLCASSFGGVYEQYFGPGTRLTVT.

The J gene is TRBJ2-5, the V gene TRBV18, with 13 bases identical to TRBD2. Germline V gene lookup returns CDR1 KGHSH and CDR2 LQKENI. The J segment lost 3 bases and the V segment lost 6 bases, leaving 7 bases of the junction unmatched. This CDR3 has 16 residues. As DNA, the CDR3 is TGTGCCAGCTCCCCTAGGACTAGCGGGAGAGAAGAGACCCAGTACTTC. It specifies CASSPRTSGREETQYF.

In its sample, this clone was seen a few times. This chain joins TRBV5-4 and TRBJ2-5; D not resolved. With 9 bases removed from V and 5 bases from J, the gap between germline ends came to 14 bases. Per germline, CDR1 SGHNT and CDR2 YYREEE (reference sequence). The CDR3 runs to 12 residues. The CDR3, as DNA: TGTGCCACTAGGCGCGGAGAGGAGACCCAGTACTTC. It yields the protein CATRRGEETQYF.

This chain uses TRBV7-3 with TRBJ2-1; D possibly corresponds to TRBD2 (7 bases). Germline assignment: CDR1 SGHTA and CDR2 FQGTGA. This CDR3 is built from 14 residues. V gave up 5 bases and J gave up 6 bases, with 14 bases separating them. The CDR3 region is CASSPLGGGNEQFF. The CDR3 bases are TGTGCCAGCAGCCCCTTGGGAGGGGGCAATGAGCAGTTCTTC.

V is TRBV6-5 and J is TRBJ2-7, with TRBD2 as a possible D gene (6 bases). The V end lost 4 bases, the J end lost 0 bases, and 13 bases lay between the germline ends. The CDR3 is 15 amino acids. CDR1 MNHEY and CDR2 SVGAGI come from the germline V gene. CDR3 sequence: CASSSPGLSSYEQYF. CDR3 DNA sequence: TGTGCCAGCAGTTCCCCGGGACTCAGCTCCTACGAGCAGTACTTC.

A few counts support this clone. Here the CDR3 DNA reads TGTGCCAGCAGCCCGCTACCGGGACTAGCGGGAGTTGCCGCAGATACGCAGTATTTT. It specifies CASSPLPGLAGVAADTQYF. This chain uses TRBV7-3 with TRBJ2-3; 14 bases map to TRBD2. CDR1 and CDR2 (germline): SGHTA, FQGTGA. CDR3 length equals 19 residues. With 5 bases clipped from V and 4 bases from J, the junction kept 14 bases outside the gene matches.

This clone was detected a few times. This chain joins TRBV29-1 and TRBJ2-7, with 13 nucleotides matching TRBD2. Near its end, the DNA agrees better with TRBJ2-1, so the J call may be wrong. Germline CDR1 SQVTM, CDR2 ANQGSEA. The CDR3 runs to 14 residues. Written as DNA, the CDR3 is TGCAGCGTTGATTTGGGACTAGCGGGACGGGAGCAGTTCTTC. It codes for CSVDLGLAGREQFF.

This clone was seen only once. The sample carries other DNA sequences with the same CDR3. This chain uses TRBV19 with TRBJ2-7, with 9 nucleotides matching TRBD1. CDR3 length equals 14 residues. V shed 3 bases and J 5 bases; nucleotides not matched to a gene: 5. Germline V lookup: CDR1 LNHDA, CDR2 SQIVND (reference sequence). The CDR3 DNA sequence: TGTGCCAGTAGTATGGGACAGGGAAGGAACGAGCAGTACTTC. Translating it yields CASSMGQGRNEQYF.

The chain recombines TRBV11-2 with TRBJ2-2; no reliable D call. This CDR3 has 16 residues. Trimming left V 1 base short and J 3 bases short, with 12 bases between. The germline gives CDR1 SGHAT, CDR2 FQNNGV. The CDR3 here is CASSLAGDFYTGELFF. CDR3 DNA: TGTGCCAGCAGCTTAGCGGGTGACTTCTACACCGGGGAGCTGTTTTTT.

The chain has TRBV4-2 and TRBJ1-2, with D unclear. V was pared by 5 bases and J by 5 bases, with 12 bases between. The germline V gene encodes CDR1 LGHNA and CDR2 YNFKEQ. This CDR3 has 13 residues. The CDR3 region is CASSSGPRYGYTF. Here the CDR3 DNA reads TGTGCCAGCAGCAGCGGCCCCCGGTATGGCTACACCTTC.

This clone occurred a few times. This chain uses TRBV13 with TRBJ1-3; tentatively, D is TRBD1 (6 bases). V lost 1 base and J lost 4, with 17 bases in between. The CDR3 length is 17 residues. Germline V CDR1 and CDR2: PRHDT, FYEKMQ (reference sequence). In DNA, the CDR3 is TGTGCCAGCAGCTTAGCCAAACAGGGCTCTAGGGGAAACACCATATATTTT. This sequence encodes CASSLAKQGSRGNTIYF.

The chain couples TRBV27 to TRBJ2-3; 10 nucleotides match TRBD2. V shed 6 bases, J shed 13 bases, and the junction held 10 bases outside the gene matches. CDR1 and CDR2 from the germline V gene are MNHEY and SMNVEV (reference sequence). The CDR3 runs to 13 residues. CDR3 nucleotide sequence: TGTGCCAGCAGAACAGAGCGGGAGGGCCGAGAGTATTTT. It translates to CASRTEREGREYF.

The V gene is TRBV11-2, the J gene TRBJ2-3, with D possibly matching TRBD2 (6 bases). Trimming took off 4 bases at V and 2 bases at J, with 13 bases between the two ends. CDR1 is SGHAT, CDR2 FQNNGV, per germline. The CDR3 is 15 amino acids. The CDR3 reads CASSSAGTPTDTQYF. For the CDR3, the DNA is TGTGCCAGCAGCTCTGCCGGGACTCCCACAGATACGCAGTATTTT.

This clone occurred a few times. CDR3 nucleotides: TGTGCCAGCAGCGTAGGGACTAGCAGGGCCGGGGAGCTGTTTTTT. This sequence encodes CASSVGTSRAGELFF. The chain carries TRBV9 and TRBJ2-2; 8 positions agree with TRBD2. V trimming: 0 bases; J trimming: 6 bases; junction bases outside the gene matches: 4. The CDR3 loop spans 15 amino acids. Germline loops: CDR1 SGDLS, CDR2 YYNGEE.